One T cell receptor (beta chain) is described in this entry. These data are taken from a study of blood T cell repertoires in COVID-19. Background on the study: Samples of COVID-19 (acute and convalescent) were obtained from the United States, Italy and Spain. In each case, the material was cDNA or gDNA derived from T cells, B-cell-depleted T cells, or PBMCs.

The length of the CDR3 is 17 residues. The J segment lost 0 bases and the V segment lost 1 base, leaving 8 bases of the junction unmatched. Germline V gene sequence: CDR1 LGHNA, CDR2 YSLEER. Authors' methods: Quantification of nucleated cells was approximated via reference gene primer amplification. TCRdb keeps only in-frame clones here, not all; method: immunoSEQ multiplex PCR. V, J and clone size were drawn from that table, and D and trimming were deduced from the DNA. The sample records some 52,000 clones, roughly nine tenths being singletons. The chain uses TRBV4-3 and TRBJ1-2, with TRBD1 matching over 7 bases. This TCR was recovered from a man between 60 and 75 years old with active COVID-19. The sequenced material came from peripheral blood. CDR3 in amino acids: CASSQGRGPPTNYGYTF. CDR3 nucleotides: TGCGCCAGCAGCCAAGGAAGGGGGCCCCCCACTAACTATGGCTACACCTTC.